These 24 T cell receptor beta chains originate from one sample sequenced in a study of blood T cell repertoires in COVID-19. TCRdb keeps only in-frame clones here, not all; method: immunoSEQ multiplex PCR. The table records tens of thousands of clones, 88% of them present only once. Input material: peripheral blood. The receptors derive from a human donor in a cohort sampled during active COVID-19.

The V call is TRBV27, the J call TRBJ1-1; D gene ambiguous. CDR1 and CDR2 from the germline V gene are MNHEY and SMNVEV (reference sequence). This CDR3 has 15 residues. Trimming stripped 0 bases from V and 5 bases from J, with 13 bases between. CDR3 bases: TGTGCCAGCAGTTTATCGGGCCCGAGCTATACTGAAGCTTTCTTT. Translation gives CASSLSGPSYTEAFF.

This chain links TRBV6-2 or TRBV6-3 with TRBJ2-5, with 12 bases lining up with TRBD2. CDR3 length: 13 amino acids. Trimming cost V 3 bases and J 12 bases; bases outside gene matches: 5. From germline, CDR1 is MNHEY and CDR2 SVGEGT. The CDR3: CASSYWTSGDKYF. CDR3 nucleotide sequence: TGTGCCAGCAGTTATTGGACTAGCGGGGACAAGTACTTC.

The chain recombines TRBV6-5 with TRBJ1-2; TRBD1 might be the D (6 bases). CDR3 length: 13 amino acids. Trimming stripped 7 bases from V and 4 bases from J, with 13 bases between. Germline lookup yields CDR1 MNHEY and CDR2 SVGAGI. CDR3 loop: CASTGGAAYGYTF. In DNA, the CDR3 is TGTGCCAGCACTGGGGGGGCCGCCTATGGCTACACCTTC.

This clone was counted a few times. The genes are TRBV5-5 and TRBJ2-5, with 11 bases fitting TRBD2. CDR3 length: 16 amino acids. J was trimmed by 4 bases and V by 5 bases; bases with no gene match: 10. Germline V gene sequence: CDR1 SGHKS, CDR2 YYEKEE (reference sequence). CDR3 coding DNA: TGTGCCAGCAGTCAACAGGCTAGCGGGGGGAGAGAGACCCAGTACTTC. Amino acid sequence: CASSQQASGGRETQYF.

This clone was counted between two and nine times. This sequence joins TRBV4-2 and TRBJ2-7; 9 bases are shared with TRBD2. Germline values: CDR1 LGHNA, CDR2 YNFKEQ. Unmatched junction bases numbered 6, after V lost 4 bases and J lost 2 bases. The CDR3 extends over 15 amino acids. Here the CDR3 DNA reads TGTGCCAGCAGCCCTAGACTAGCGGAGGCCTACGAGCAGTACTTC. It specifies CASSPRLAEAYEQYF.

V is TRBV19 and J is TRBJ2-3; D gene uncertain. This CDR3 spans 14 amino acids. Germline-derived CDR1 and CDR2 are LNHDA and SQIVND (reference sequence). The germline V and J ends were trimmed by 1 base and 1 base, with 6 bases remaining between them. CDR3 coding DNA: TGTGCCAGTAGTATAGCAGTGGGCACAGATACGCAGTATTTT. Translation: CASSIAVGTDTQYF.

V gene TRBV9 combines with J gene TRBJ2-3; D is possibly TRBD1 (5 bases). The germline gives CDR1 SGDLS, CDR2 YYNGEE. Trimming pared 3 bases from V and 2 bases from J, leaving 19 bases between. The CDR3 runs to 17 residues. The CDR3 protein is CASSGQQTAYYTDTQYF. The CDR3 bases are TGTGCCAGCAGCGGACAACAGACAGCCTATTACACAGATACGCAGTATTTT.

The chain recombines TRBV11-2 with TRBJ1-2; D possibly corresponds to TRBD1 (5 bases). In germline, CDR1 is SGHAT, CDR2 FQNNGV. The CDR3 sequence is 11 residues long. Trimming cost V 4 bases and J 8 bases, with 8 bases left between them. The CDR3 protein is CASSSGAGYTF. The CDR3 DNA reads TGTGCCAGCAGCTCTGGGGCGGGCTACACCTTC.

CDR3 DNA: TGTGCCAGCAGCGCGCGGGGGGGAGATGAAAAACTGTTTTTT. This codes for CASSARGGDEKLFF. V gene TRBV9 combines with J gene TRBJ1-4; D is perhaps TRBD1 (5 bases). Germline V gene sequence: CDR1 SGDLS, CDR2 YYNGEE. V was pared by 3 bases and J by 6 bases, with 12 bases between. CDR3 length: 14 residues.

The chain employs TRBV12-3 or TRBV12-4 and TRBJ2-1; D gene ambiguous. V was clipped by 5 bases and J by 8 bases, with 10 bases between them. The CDR3 spans 12 residues. The CDR3 sequence is CASSPESDEQFF. The CDR3 bases are TGTGCCAGCAGTCCGGAGAGCGATGAGCAGTTCTTC.

V is TRBV19 and J is TRBJ1-1; 8 bases fit TRBD1. This CDR3 spans 16 amino acids. Germline V gene lookup returns CDR1 LNHDA and CDR2 SQIVND (reference sequence). V gave up 3 bases and J gave up 3 bases; unmatched junction bases: 9. The CDR3 nucleotides are TGTGCCAGTAGTATGGGGGCAGGGGGCATGGACACTGAAGCTTTCTTT. It specifies CASSMGAGGMDTEAFF.

The rearrangement uses TRBV18 and TRBJ2-1, with D maybe TRBD2 (5 bases). In germline, CDR1 is KGHSH, CDR2 LQKENI. The CDR3 spans 15 residues. Trimming shortened V by 5 bases and J by 5 bases, and 16 bases separated the two germline ends. The CDR3 region is CASSWQDSTNNEQFF. The CDR3 nucleotides read TGTGCCAGCTCATGGCAGGACTCAACAAACAATGAGCAGTTCTTC.

This sequence joins TRBV7-2 and TRBJ2-1; no firm D call. The CDR3 is 15 amino acids. V dropped 1 base and J dropped 9 bases, with 16 bases sitting between them. In germline, CDR1 is SGHTA, CDR2 FQGNSA. As DNA, the CDR3 is TGTGCCAGCAGCTTAGTCGGAGCGCACCTGGGTGAGCAGTTCTTC. As protein: CASSLVGAHLGEQFF.

V gene TRBV7-6 combines with J gene TRBJ2-7, with D maybe TRBD2 (5 bases). The ends were cut back, 5 bases at V and 0 bases at J, with 8 bases in the middle. From germline, CDR1 is SGHVS and CDR2 FNYEAQ. CDR3 length equals 13 residues. The CDR3 nucleotides read TGTGCCAGCAGCCCCGCGGGCTCCTACGAGCAGTACTTC. Its translation is CASSPAGSYEQYF.

This rearrangement joins TRBV18 to TRBJ1-6; D gene unclear. V gave up 0 bases and J gave up 7 bases, with 7 bases separating them. Germline CDR1 KGHSH, CDR2 LQKENI. This CDR3 is built from 14 residues. This CDR3 is CASSPPQINSPLHF. The DNA of the CDR3 is TGTGCCAGCTCACCACCACAGATAAATTCACCCCTCCACTTT.

V is TRBV5-6 and J is TRBJ1-1; D unresolved. The germline V and J ends were trimmed by 2 bases and 1 base, with 9 bases remaining between them. This CDR3 is 14 amino acids long. Germline assignment: CDR1 SGHDT and CDR2 YYEEEE. As DNA, the CDR3 is TGTGCCAGCAGCTTTTCTCCGTCGAACACTGAAGCTTTCTTT. Protein: CASSFSPSNTEAFF.

This chain links TRBV5-1 with TRBJ2-3; 9 bases map to TRBD2. CDR1 is SGHRS and CDR2 is YFSETQ in the germline V gene. This CDR3 is 16 amino acids long. J lost 2 bases, V lost 0 bases, and 4 bases had no gene match. The CDR3 sequence: CASSLVAGAYTDTQYF. The CDR3 DNA reads as TGCGCCAGCAGCTTGGTAGCGGGGGCCTACACAGATACGCAGTATTTT.

This clone came up a few times. This chain uses TRBV6-2 or TRBV6-3 with TRBJ2-7, with 8 bases that match TRBD1. The J segment lost 3 bases and the V segment lost 2 bases, leaving 6 bases of the junction unmatched. Germline V gene sequence: CDR1 MNHEY, CDR2 SVGEGT. The CDR3 length is 15 residues. The CDR3 sequence: CASSYPGDRLYEQYF. In nucleotides, the CDR3 is TGTGCCAGCAGTTACCCCGGGGACAGGCTCTACGAGCAGTACTTC.

The chain joins TRBV10-1 to TRBJ2-7, with a tentative D call TRBD1 (6 bases). From germline, CDR1 is WNHNN and CDR2 SYGVQD (reference sequence). This CDR3 has 19 residues. V was pared by 6 bases and J by 3 bases, with 30 bases between. CDR3: CASSTYTRTAGSDHYEQYF. In DNA, the CDR3 is TGCGCCAGCAGCACCTATACCCGGACAGCCGGGTCGGACCACTACGAGCAGTACTTC.

The rearrangement uses TRBV4-3 and TRBJ1-4, with TRBD1 matching over 9 bases. The CDR3 covers 16 residues. The V gene end was trimmed by 2 bases and the J gene end by 8 bases; junction bases not matched to a gene: 9. Germline lookup yields CDR1 LGHNA and CDR2 YSLEER. The CDR3 here is CASSQTTGGVEEKLFF. CDR3 in DNA: TGCGCCAGCAGCCAAACAACAGGGGGCGTTGAGGAAAAACTGTTTTTT.

The chain combines TRBV6-6 with TRBJ2-2; the D gene is possibly TRBD1 (6 bases). CDR1 and CDR2 from the germline V gene are MNHNY and SVGAGI (reference sequence). This CDR3 comprises 13 residues. Deletions cut 8 bases from V and 3 bases from J, with 10 bases between. CDR3 protein: CASQGQDTGELFF. Here the CDR3 DNA reads TGTGCCAGCCAGGGGCAGGACACCGGGGAGCTGTTTTTT.

The rearrangement uses TRBV28 and TRBJ1-5, with TRBD1 matching over 8 bases. The CDR3 has 15 amino acids. Trimming took 2 bases from V and 5 from J; bases not matched to a gene: 5. CDR1 and CDR2 from the germline V gene are MDHEN and SYDVKM. In DNA form, the CDR3 reads TGTGCCAGCAGTTTACTCACAGGGGGTCATCAGCCCCAGCATTTT. As protein: CASSLLTGGHQPQHF.

The chain uses TRBV5-1 and TRBJ2-5; 11 bases match TRBD1. Germline V gives CDR1 SGHRS, CDR2 YFSETQ. The CDR3 contains 16 residues. V lost 0 bases to trimming and J lost 4 bases; unmatched junction nucleotides: 5. The CDR3 DNA is TGCGCCAGCAGCTTGGGGGGACAGGGGGTGGGAGAGACCCAGTACTTC. This codes for CASSLGGQGVGETQYF. Drawing the rest from reference TRBV5-1 and TRBJ2-5, the complete variable domain is KAGVTQTPRYLIKTRGQQVTLSCSPISGHRSVSWYQQTPGQGLQFLFEYFSETQRNKGNFPGRFSGRQFSNSRSEMNVSTLELGDSALYLCASSLGGQGVGETQYFGPGTRLLVL.

This chain uses TRBV4-2 with TRBJ2-7; perhaps TRBD2 as D (5 bases). Germline loops: CDR1 LGHNA, CDR2 YNFKEQ. Trimming removed 4 bases from V and 8 bases from J, with 9 bases in between. The CDR3 is 11 residues long. The CDR3 spells CASSPQRKQYF. CDR3 DNA sequence: TGTGCCAGCAGCCCCCAGCGGAAGCAGTACTTC.